The clone carrying this T cell receptor (beta chain) has a handful of counts. Its antigen remains unknown. Amplification by 5'RACE using constant-segment primers produced TCR alpha and TCR beta cDNA libraries that carried sample barcodes and UMIs. Each CDR3 protein is one row after TCRdb ran MiXCR on the 5' RACE reads. The sample shows fewer than 600,000 distinct CDR3 sequences, less than 25% of them seen only once. The sample comes from a study of T-cell memory formation after mild COVID-19. Points from the study as a whole: Detection of some responders pre-infection suggested pre-existing cross-reactive memory T cells participated. CD4+ clones that contracted lay mainly in CM and EM; CD8+ ones lay in EMRA. From day 15 to 85, contracting clones were balanced between CD4 and CD8, whereas later expanders leaned toward CD4+.

CDR3 size: 15 residues. The germline V gene encodes CDR1 MNHEY and CDR2 SMNVEV (reference sequence). The V end lost 5 bases, the J end lost 2 bases, and 16 bases lay between the germline ends. The receptor's source is an adult woman who had mild COVID-19 (a few samples of this study predate the infection). Cell type and time point are not known. This chain joins TRBV27 and TRBJ2-7, with D perhaps matching TRBD2 (6 bases). Sequenced: PBMCs or a T cell subset sorted from them (not recorded which). The CDR3 here is CASSPRDSGAYEQYF. The CDR3, as DNA: TGTGCCAGCAGTCCGCGGGATTCGGGTGCCTACGAGCAGTACTTC.